This TCR beta chain was profiled in a study of cytomegalovirus exposure and HLA in healthy donors. The CDR3 runs 15 residues. CDR1 is SGHTA and CDR2 is FQGNSA in the germline V gene. V lost 5 bases to trimming and J lost 4 bases, with 15 bases between them. On this clone itself: What it binds is not known.

Primers for the PCR totalled 60 Vbeta and 13 Jbeta. TCRdb keeps only in-frame clones here, not all; method: immunoSEQ multiplex PCR. The repertoire has about 140,000 clones, more than 60% of them found once; the top ten carry 6% to 8%. General study findings and limits: With DRB1 most and HLA-C fewest, TCR association rates differed between HLA loci in a later analysis.

The V and J genes are TRBV7-2 and TRBJ2-4; tentative D call: TRBD2 (6 bases). Material for sequencing was PBMCs. The receptor was derived from a woman aged 55 to 70 in good health and CMV-seronegative. CDR3 coding DNA: TGTGCCAGCAGCCCCGGGACTGGGAATAAAAACATTCAGTACTTC. It translates to CASSPGTGNKNIQYF.